A selection of T cell receptor beta chains follows, all from one sample in a study of T-cell memory formation after mild COVID-19. MiXCR, applied by TCRdb to the 5' RACE reads, yields one record per CDR3 protein. The data contain about 410,000 distinct CDR3 sequences, 15% to 20% of them singletons. Sequencing was done on a sample of PBMCs or a T cell subset sorted from them (not recorded which). These receptors all stem from a man in his late teens or twenties who had mild COVID-19 (a few samples of this study predate the infection). Cell type and time point are not known. The CDR3 runs from the conserved cysteine through the conserved F or W. The D gene is left open where the match is weak. For some rows the clone size is stated as once, few or many, or as a class when expanded; others skip it.

j_call	clone_size	v_call	d_call	cdr3_aa	cdr3_nt
TRBJ2-2	-	TRBV3-1	-	CASSPPGVGELFF	TGTGCCAGCAGCCCCCCTGGAGTGGGGGAGCTGTTTTTT
TRBJ2-5	many	TRBV9	-	CASSVGPTSQETQYF	TGTGCCAGCAGCGTAGGGCCTACCTCCCAAGAGACCCAGTACTTC
TRBJ2-2	many	TRBV28	-	CASSWGTGELFF	TGTGCCAGCAGTTGGGGGACCGGGGAGCTGTTTTTT
TRBJ2-5	medium-sized	TRBV5-1	-	CASSSQETQYF	TGTGCCAGCAGCTCACAAGAGACCCAGTACTTC
TRBJ2-7	few	TRBV7-9	-	CASSSTRDGWGYEQYF	TGTGCCAGCAGCTCCACAAGGGACGGTTGGGGCTACGAGCAGTACTTC
TRBJ1-1	-	TRBV3-1	-	CASSRGAGANTEAFF	TGTGCCAGCAGCCGTGGGGCAGGGGCGAACACTGAAGCTTTCTTT
TRBJ1-1	-	TRBV18	-	CASSPSESIAFF	TGTGCCAGCTCACCATCTGAAAGTATAGCTTTCTTT
TRBJ2-3	few	TRBV5-6	TRBD2	CASSLELAGARTDTQYF	TGTGCCAGCAGCTTGGAGCTAGCGGGGGCCCGCACAGATACGCAGTATTTT
TRBJ2-5	few	TRBV5-1	-	CASSPPEQGGETQYF	TGCGCCAGCAGCCCGCCCGAACAGGGAGGAGAGACCCAGTACTTC
TRBJ1-1	few	TRBV20-1	-	CSARGGQRGMNTEAFF	TGCAGTGCTAGAGGCGGACAGCGTGGGATGAACACTGAAGCTTTCTTT
TRBJ2-1	few	TRBV7-2	TRBD2	CASSLVGGLAGGNEQFF	TGTGCCAGCAGCTTAGTGGGTGGACTAGCGGGGGGCAATGAGCAGTTCTTC
TRBJ1-2	many	TRBV3-1	-	CASSRSPKTGSANYGYTF	TGTGCCAGCAGTCGATCCCCCAAAACAGGGTCGGCTAACTATGGCTACACCTTC
TRBJ2-7	-	TRBV5-1	-	CASSFNQGSSYEQYF	TGCGCCAGCAGCTTCAATCAGGGAAGCTCCTACGAGCAGTACTTC
TRBJ1-4	few	TRBV3-1	-	CASSRRQSNEKLFF	TGTGCCAGCAGCCGCCGACAAAGTAATGAAAAACTGTTTTTT
TRBJ1-1	few	TRBV5-1	-	CASSLGVPWNTEAFF	TGCGCCAGCAGCTTGGGAGTTCCCTGGAACACTGAAGCTTTCTTT
TRBJ2-2	many	TRBV5-4	TRBD2	CASSPGLAGGNTGELFF	TGTGCCAGCAGCCCCGGACTAGCGGGGGGGAACACCGGGGAGCTGTTTTTT
TRBJ2-3	few	TRBV20-1	TRBD2	CSARREGSSDTQYF	TGCAGTGCCCGTAGGGAGGGGAGCTCAGATACGCAGTATTTT
TRBJ2-3	few	TRBV12-3/TRBV12-4	-	CASSFGGGGADTQYF	TGTGCCAGCAGTTTCGGGGGCGGGGGCGCAGATACGCAGTATTTT
TRBJ2-3	-	TRBV7-6	-	CASSPRVGSTDTQYF	TGTGCCAGCAGCCCTCGCGTCGGGTCCACAGATACGCAGTATTTT
TRBJ2-1	-	TRBV7-2	TRBD2	CASSSIAGGLAYNEQFF	TGTGCCAGCAGCTCCATAGCGGGGGGGCTGGCCTACAATGAGCAGTTCTTC
TRBJ1-3	few	TRBV5-1	TRBD1	CASSLRTGRDTIYF	TGCGCCAGCAGCCTTAGGACAGGGAGAGACACCATATATTTT
TRBJ1-1	many	TRBV12-3/TRBV12-4	-	CASSDTRSEAFF	TGTGCCAGCAGTGATACCAGGTCGGAAGCTTTCTTT
TRBJ2-3	-	TRBV20-1	TRBD2	CSAPRYGLAVTDTQYF	TGCAGTGCTCCGAGATATGGACTAGCGGTCACAGATACGCAGTATTTT
TRBJ1-2	-	TRBV30	-	CAWSSPGPYYGYTF	TGTGCCTGGAGTTCACCGGGCCCCTACTATGGCTACACCTTC
TRBJ2-7	few	TRBV4-1	-	CASSPAAGVSYEQYF	TGCGCCAGCAGTCCTGCGGCAGGGGTCTCCTACGAGCAGTACTTC
TRBJ1-1	few	TRBV9	-	CASSVGGETEAFF	TGTGCCAGCAGCGTAGGAGGGGAAACTGAAGCTTTCTTT
TRBJ2-1	-	TRBV4-1	TRBD2	CASSQAGRTSAHNEQFF	TGCGCCAGCAGCCAAGCGGGCAGGACTAGCGCCCACAATGAGCAGTTCTTC
TRBJ2-5	-	TRBV13	-	CASSPSVSGSETQYF	TGTGCCAGCAGCCCAAGCGTTTCGGGCTCGGAGACCCAGTACTTC
TRBJ2-5	-	TRBV7-8	-	CASSPPGLYSETQYF	TGTGCCAGCAGCCCACCAGGACTTTATTCGGAGACCCAGTACTTC
TRBJ1-1	few	TRBV2	-	CASSLLGEGFGAFF	TGTGCCAGCAGTCTCCTTGGAGAGGGATTCGGGGCTTTCTTT
TRBJ2-1	-	TRBV7-2	-	CASRLYNLRSSYNEQFF	TGTGCCAGCAGATTATACAACCTGAGGAGCTCCTACAATGAGCAGTTCTTC
TRBJ1-1	-	TRBV30	-	CAWRNTEAFF	TGTGCCTGGAGAAACACTGAAGCTTTCTTT
TRBJ1-1	few	TRBV7-9	-	CASSRSRVDEAFF	TGTGCCAGCAGCCGTTCGAGGGTTGATGAAGCTTTCTTT